These 6 T cell receptor beta chains were all obtained from the same sample, sequenced in a study of CD8+ T cells in alopecia areata. Reverse transcribed after extraction, RNA yielded cDNA as the sequencing template. The method was immunoSEQ multiplex PCR; TCRdb's version includes in-frame clones alone and lacks a portion of them. The sample lists around 100,000 clones, around 53% occurring once. Treatment: oral pan-JAK inhibitor, 5-10 mg twice daily. Sequenced material: CD8+ T cells sorted from blood, taken at week 24, from a patient treated with tofacitinib. These receptors were obtained from a human donor with alopecia areata.

The chain has TRBV7-9 and TRBJ2-2; D possibly corresponds to TRBD2 (5 bases). CDR3 size: 14 residues. The V gene's germline CDR1 is SEHNR and CDR2 FQNEAQ (reference sequence). Trimming stripped 8 bases from V and 5 bases from J, with 15 bases between. CDR3 sequence: CASRTGFRTGELFF. In DNA form, the CDR3 reads TGTGCCAGCCGAACGGGGTTCCGGACCGGGGAGCTGTTTTTT.

This chain connects TRBV4-2 to TRBJ2-2, with 7 bases identical to TRBD1. This CDR3 has 17 amino acids. Per germline, CDR1 LGHNA and CDR2 YNFKEQ. With 0 bases clipped from V and 6 bases from J, the junction kept 10 bases outside the gene matches. CDR3 nucleotide sequence: TGTGCCAGCAGCCAAGATCTCGAGACAGGGCGGGCCGGGGAGCTGTTTTTT. It encodes CASSQDLETGRAGELFF.

Comments on this clone: The identical CDR3 is also encoded by other nucleotide sequences in the sample. The chain uses TRBV27 and TRBJ2-6; D not resolved. The CDR3 totals 13 residues. Germline V gives CDR1 MNHEY, CDR2 SMNVEV (reference sequence). V gave up 5 bases and J gave up 4 bases, with 6 bases separating them. CDR3 region: CASSPSGANVLTF. In DNA, the CDR3 is TGTGCCAGCAGTCCCTCCGGGGCCAACGTCCTGACTTTC.

The rearrangement uses TRBV13 and TRBJ2-3, with no clear D. The germline gives CDR1 PRHDT, CDR2 FYEKMQ (reference sequence). V gave up 0 bases and J gave up 6 bases, with 4 bases separating them. This CDR3 region has 12 residues. The CDR3 region has the DNA TGTGCCAGCAGCTTAGGTAGTGATACGCAGTATTTT. The encoded protein is CASSLGSDTQYF.

The chain combines TRBV30 with TRBJ2-5; no reliable D call. Trimming removed 0 bases at V and 1 base at J, with 15 bases between. Germline-derived CDR1 and CDR2 are GTSNPN and SVGIG (reference sequence). The CDR3 consists of 16 residues. CDR3 residues: CAWSVRPPIPQETQYF. In DNA, the CDR3 is TGTGCCTGGAGTGTAAGGCCCCCGATACCCCAAGAGACCCAGTACTTC.

V usage is TRBV6-5 and J usage is TRBJ2-2; TRBD2 agrees at 9 bases. With 2 bases clipped from V and 5 bases from J, the junction kept 6 bases outside the gene matches. From germline, CDR1 is MNHEY and CDR2 SVGAGI. This CDR3 is 16 amino acids long. The CDR3 here is CASSYRRSGGTGELFF. The DNA of the CDR3 is TGTGCCAGCAGTTACCGAAGAAGCGGGGGGACCGGGGAGCTGTTTTTT.